The 6 T cell receptor beta chains reported below all come from one sample, sequenced in a study of T cell responses to AZD1222 COVID-19 vaccine. Profiling relied on immunoSEQ multiplex PCR, and the TCRdb table lists in-frame clones only, not all of them. The data contain approximately 190,000 clones, roughly 92% of them singletons. Here the sequenced sample was peripheral blood, taken 28 days after the second AZD1222 dose. All receptors derive from an adult who received the AZD1222 COVID-19 vaccine.

V gene TRBV7-3 combines with J gene TRBJ1-5; maybe TRBD1 (6 bases). Trimming shortened V by 7 bases and J by 2 bases, and 18 bases separated the two germline ends. Germline loops: CDR1 SGHTA, CDR2 FQGTGA. The CDR3 runs to 16 residues. CDR3 DNA: TGTGCCAGCAAAAATGACGGGACATCGGGCAATCAGCCCCAGCATTTT. Amino acid sequence: CASKNDGTSGNQPQHF.

V usage is TRBV27 and J usage is TRBJ1-2; possibly TRBD1 for D (5 bases). The ends were cut back, 2 bases at V and 7 bases at J, with 11 bases in the middle. This CDR3 has 13 residues. In germline, CDR1 is MNHEY, CDR2 SMNVEV (reference sequence). The CDR3, as DNA: TGTGCCAGCAGTTTAGGGGGTAAGGGTGGCTACACCTTC. It translates to CASSLGGKGGYTF.

This clone was observed once. The J gene is TRBJ2-3, the V gene TRBV11-3; the D is unclear. The CDR3 contains 13 residues. CDR1 SGHNT and CDR2 YENEEA come from the germline V gene. V lost 0 bases and J 0 bases, leaving 1 base between the germline ends. The CDR3: CASSLDSTDTQYF. The DNA for the CDR3 is TGTGCCAGCAGCTTAGATAGCACAGATACGCAGTATTTT.

The rearrangement joins TRBV10-2 to TRBJ2-2, with D maybe TRBD2 (5 bases). Germline V CDR1 and CDR2: WSHSY, SAAADI. V dropped 5 bases and J dropped 4 bases, with 8 bases sitting between them. The CDR3 extends over 13 amino acids. The CDR3 DNA is TGCGCCAGCAGTACGGCGGGCACCGGGGAGCTGTTTTTT. Residues: CASSTAGTGELFF.

The CDR3 coding sequence is TGTGCCAGCAGCGTATCGGGCTCAGAGACCCAGTACTTC. Its translation is CASSVSGSETQYF. This sequence joins TRBV9 and TRBJ2-5; D is ambiguous. V lost 1 base and J 4 bases, leaving 8 bases between the germline ends. Germline CDR1 reads SGDLS; CDR2 reads YYNGEE. This CDR3 is 13 amino acids long.

The chain recombines TRBV5-6 with TRBJ1-1; 10 bases line up with TRBD1. Trimming at V came to 2 bases and at J to 5 bases, leaving 12 bases not matched to a gene. The CDR3 length is 17 residues. The germline V gene has CDR1 SGHDT and CDR2 YYEEEE. The chain's CDR3 is CASSLWLPGQGRTEAFF. In nucleotides, the CDR3 is TGTGCCAGCAGCTTATGGTTACCGGGACAGGGGCGAACTGAAGCTTTCTTT.